Presented here are 11 T cell receptor beta chains from one specimen sequenced in a study of shared clonotypes between healthy human individuals. The assay was immunoSEQ multiplex PCR, and TCRdb's table has in-frame clones only and misses some. The repertoire holds some 2,500,000 clones, with roughly 90% as singletons. Input material: naive CD4+ T cells from PBMCs. Subset reported: CD45RA+ positively selected. These receptors were obtained from a man younger than 30 in good health. Some clones in this sample may be carry-over from other donors' samples.

This rearrangement joins TRBV15 to TRBJ1-5; 9 bases are shared with TRBD1. V lost 5 bases to trimming and J lost 6 bases; unmatched junction nucleotides: 5. Germline-derived CDR1 and CDR2 are LNHNV and YYDKDF (reference sequence). The CDR3 is 14 amino acids. The DNA of the CDR3 is TGTGCCACCAGCTATGGGACAGGGTTTCAGCCCCAGCATTTT. It codes for CATSYGTGFQPQHF.

Concerning this clone: The same CDR3 can be traced to other DNA sequences in this sample. The rearrangement uses TRBV29-1 and TRBJ1-1, with 7 nucleotides matching TRBD1. CDR3 length: 13 amino acids. Germline trimming cut 6 bases from V and 1 base from J; bases unmatched to any gene: 5. The V gene's germline CDR1 is SQVTM and CDR2 ANQGSEA. In nucleotides, the CDR3 is TGCAGCGTAGCGGGACAGCAGAACACTGAAGCTTTCTTT. Its translation is CSVAGQQNTEAFF.

This chain connects TRBV15 to TRBJ1-5, with 7 bases that match TRBD1. Losses at the gene ends were 0 bases for V and 7 bases for J; bases not matched to a gene: 6. CDR3 size: 15 residues. Germline CDR1 LNHNV, CDR2 YYDKDF (reference sequence). CDR3 DNA sequence: TGTGCCACCAGCAGAGATCTTACAGGGGAACAGCCCCAGCATTTT. This encodes CATSRDLTGEQPQHF.

The chain carries TRBV6-1 and TRBJ2-7, with 10 bases matching TRBD1. The CDR3 is 15 amino acids. Germline assignment: CDR1 MNHNS and CDR2 SASEGT. The ends lost 6 bases at V and 3 bases at J; junction bases unmatched: 8. The CDR3 spells CASRGGTGVIYEQYF. The CDR3 DNA follows: TGTGCCAGCAGGGGTGGGACAGGGGTGATCTACGAGCAGTACTTC.

CDR3 amino acids: CAWSALRDEQFF. The CDR3, as DNA: TGTGCCTGGAGTGCTCTACGGGATGAGCAGTTCTTC. The chain links TRBV30 to TRBJ2-1, with D unclear. Trimming took 1 base from V and 8 from J, leaving 9 bases between them. The CDR3 is made up of 12 amino acids. The germline V gene encodes CDR1 GTSNPN and CDR2 SVGIG (reference sequence). The full variable domain, rest sourced from reference TRBV30 and TRBJ2-1, is SQTIHQWPATLVQPVGSPLSLECTVEGTSNPNLYWYRQAAGRGLQLLFYSVGIGQISSEVPQNLSASRPQDRQFILSSKKLLLSDSGFYLCAWSALRDEQFFGPGTRLTVL.

This clone is a singleton in its sample. The chain links TRBV5-1 to TRBJ2-6; D gene unclear. The length of the CDR3 is 15 residues. From germline, CDR1 is SGHRS and CDR2 YFSETQ. V lost 4 bases and J lost 0, with 8 bases in between. CDR3 coding DNA: TGCGCCAGCAGCCGGGCCGCCTCTGGGGCCAACGTCCTGACTTTC. Amino acid sequence: CASSRAASGANVLTF.

As concerns this clone: One end of the junction is discordant with germline, which a read error may explain. This rearrangement joins TRBV7-3 to TRBJ2-2, with 7 bases fitting TRBD2. Germline CDR1 SGHTA, CDR2 FQGTGA. The CDR3 length is 15 residues. In nucleotides, the CDR3 is TGTGCCAGCAGCATAACGGGGGGGAACACCGGGGAGCTGTTTTTT. It yields the protein CASSITGGNTGELFF.

The rearrangement joins TRBV28 to TRBJ2-1, with D possibly called TRBD1 or TRBD2 (6 bases each). Germline CDR1 MDHEN, CDR2 SYDVKM. V was shortened by 2 bases and J by 9 bases, with 23 bases between the two germline ends. There are 17 residues in the CDR3. The CDR3 nucleotides are TGTGCCAGCAGTTTAGGTTTCCAGGGGAGGCCCGGGGTTGAGCAGTTCTTC. Protein sequence: CASSLGFQGRPGVEQFF.

The gene calls are TRBV4-1 and TRBJ2-1, with 11 bases matching TRBD1. This CDR3 has 20 amino acids. Germline CDR1 MGHRA, CDR2 YSYEKL. V dropped 1 base and J dropped 0; count of bases not matched to a gene: 11. In DNA form, the CDR3 reads TGCGCCAGCAGCCAAGGGACAGGGGGCGATATATGGGGCTCCTACAATGAGCAGTTCTTC. Its protein product is CASSQGTGGDIWGSYNEQFF.

The chain recombines TRBV10-3 with TRBJ2-2; TRBD2 matches 14 bases. The CDR3 sequence is 18 residues long. With V trimmed by 4 bases and J by 7 bases, 11 bases remained unmatched. CDR1 and CDR2 from the germline V gene are ENHRY and SYGVKD. CDR3 bases: TGTGCCATCAGTGGCGGACTAGCGGGAGGAACGAGGGGCGGGGAGCTGTTTTTT. Protein product: CAISGGLAGGTRGGELFF.

V gene TRBV27 combines with J gene TRBJ2-7; possibly TRBD1 for D (5 bases). CDR3 size: 12 residues. The ends were cut back, 2 bases at V and 10 bases at J, with 12 bases in the middle. Germline V gives CDR1 MNHEY, CDR2 SMNVEV (reference sequence). CDR3 loop: CASSLQGSTQYF. The CDR3 DNA reads TGTGCCAGCAGTTTACAGGGTTCCACCCAGTACTTC.